The 5 T cell receptor beta chains in this list originate from one sample, sequenced in a study of blood T cell repertoires in COVID-19. TCRdb keeps only in-frame clones here, not all; method: immunoSEQ multiplex PCR. This table has a few hundred thousand clones, over 75% appearing once. The sequencing input was PBMCs or T cells enriched from blood (not recorded which). The source of these receptors is a man aged 30-40 years who had recovered from COVID-19.

V and J are TRBV2 and TRBJ1-5; D is uncertain. From germline, CDR1 is SNHLY and CDR2 FYNNEI. V was trimmed by 4 bases and J by 2 bases, leaving 9 bases between them. This CDR3 region has 14 residues. CDR3 bases: TGTGCCAGCAGTGGTAGCGGTGGCAATCAGCCCCAGCATTTT. Its translation is CASSGSGGNQPQHF.

This clone was seen only once. The genes are TRBV5-4 and TRBJ1-1, with TRBD1 matching over 8 bases. V was clipped by 2 bases and J by 3 bases; unmatched bases: 9. The CDR3 consists of 16 residues. Germline V gene lookup returns CDR1 SGHNT and CDR2 YYREEE (reference sequence). CDR3 sequence reads: CASSFPYRGTDTEAFF. In DNA, the CDR3 is TGTGCCAGCAGCTTCCCCTACAGGGGGACGGACACTGAAGCTTTCTTT.

This rearrangement joins TRBV27 to TRBJ1-2; D unresolved. Germline V gene sequence: CDR1 MNHEY, CDR2 SMNVEV (reference sequence). The V end was cut by 4 bases, the J end by 8 bases, with 23 bases between. The CDR3 has 16 residues. The CDR3 bases are TGTGCCAGCAGTTCCGCCCCCACGACCTCCGGGTGGGGCTACACCTTC. It yields the protein CASSSAPTTSGWGYTF.

V is TRBV28 and J is TRBJ1-4, with D unclear. Germline V gene sequence: CDR1 MDHEN, CDR2 SYDVKM. V was clipped by 4 bases and J by 5 bases, with 11 bases between them. The CDR3 runs to 14 residues. The CDR3 nucleotides are TGTGCCAGCAGTTGGTGGCGGATAAATGAAAAACTGTTTTTT. Translated: CASSWWRINEKLFF.

The chain has TRBV30 and TRBJ1-2, with unresolved D. CDR1 is GTSNPN and CDR2 is SVGIG in the germline V gene (reference sequence). V was shortened by 5 bases and J by 4 bases, with 17 bases between the two germline ends. The CDR3 consists of 14 residues. The CDR3, as DNA: TGTGCCTGGGCACGGCGGCTCGGAACCTATGGCTACACCTTC. It yields the protein CAWARRLGTYGYTF.